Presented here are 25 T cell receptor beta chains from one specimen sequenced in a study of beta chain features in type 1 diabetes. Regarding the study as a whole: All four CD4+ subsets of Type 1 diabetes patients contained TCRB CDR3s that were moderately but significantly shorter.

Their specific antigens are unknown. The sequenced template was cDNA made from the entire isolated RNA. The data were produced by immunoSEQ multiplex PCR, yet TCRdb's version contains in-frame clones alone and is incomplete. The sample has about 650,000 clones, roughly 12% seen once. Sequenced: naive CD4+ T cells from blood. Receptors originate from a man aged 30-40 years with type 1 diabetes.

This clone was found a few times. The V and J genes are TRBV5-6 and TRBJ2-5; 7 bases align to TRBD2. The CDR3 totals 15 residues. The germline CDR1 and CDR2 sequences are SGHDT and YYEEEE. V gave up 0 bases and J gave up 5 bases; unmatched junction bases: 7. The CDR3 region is CASSLDSGAWETQYF. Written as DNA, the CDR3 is TGTGCCAGCAGCTTGGACAGCGGGGCCTGGGAGACCCAGTACTTC.

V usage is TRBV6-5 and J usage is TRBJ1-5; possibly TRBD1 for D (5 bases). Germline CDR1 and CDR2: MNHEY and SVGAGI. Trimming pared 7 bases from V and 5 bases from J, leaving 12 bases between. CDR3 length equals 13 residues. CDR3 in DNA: TGTGCCAGCAAAGGGGCACTCGATCAGCCCCAGCATTTT. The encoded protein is CASKGALDQPQHF.

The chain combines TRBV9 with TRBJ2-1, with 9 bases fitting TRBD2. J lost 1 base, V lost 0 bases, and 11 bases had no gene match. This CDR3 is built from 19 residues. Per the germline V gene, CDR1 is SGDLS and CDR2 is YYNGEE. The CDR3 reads CASSVENAGGYSSYNEQFF. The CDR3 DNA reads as TGTGCCAGCAGCGTAGAGAATGCGGGAGGGTATTCGTCCTACAATGAGCAGTTCTTC.

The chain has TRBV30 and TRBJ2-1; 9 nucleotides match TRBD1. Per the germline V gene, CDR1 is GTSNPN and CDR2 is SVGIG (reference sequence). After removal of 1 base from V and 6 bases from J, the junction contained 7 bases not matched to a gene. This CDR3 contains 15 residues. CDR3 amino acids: CAWSAGTGFSNEQFF. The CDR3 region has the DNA TGTGCCTGGAGTGCCGGGACAGGGTTTAGCAATGAGCAGTTCTTC.

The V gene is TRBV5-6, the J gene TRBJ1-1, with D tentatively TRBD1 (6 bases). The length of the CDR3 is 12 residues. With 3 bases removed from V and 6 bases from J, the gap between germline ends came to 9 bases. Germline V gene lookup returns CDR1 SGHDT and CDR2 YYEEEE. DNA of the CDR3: TGTGCCAGCAGCTACAGGGTCGCTGAAGCTTTCTTT. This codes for CASSYRVAEAFF.

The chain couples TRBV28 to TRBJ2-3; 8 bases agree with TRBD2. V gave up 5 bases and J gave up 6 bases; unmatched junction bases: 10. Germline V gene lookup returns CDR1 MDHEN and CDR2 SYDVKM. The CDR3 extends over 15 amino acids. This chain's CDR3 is CASSPMGTSADTQYF. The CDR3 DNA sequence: TGTGCCAGCAGTCCCATGGGGACTAGTGCCGATACGCAGTATTTT. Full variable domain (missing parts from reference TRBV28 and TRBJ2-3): DVKVTQSSRYLVKRTGEKVFLECVQDMDHENMFWYRQDPGLGLRLIYFSYDVKMKEKGDIPEGYSVSREKKERFSLILESASTNQTSMYLCASSPMGTSADTQYFGPGTRLTVL.

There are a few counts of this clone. CDR3 nucleotide sequence: TGTGCCAGCAGCCAGATGACAGGGAGAGAAACGGAGACCCAGTACTTC. It translates to CASSQMTGRETETQYF. V and J are TRBV7-9 and TRBJ2-5, with 7 positions matching TRBD1. CDR3 length equals 16 residues. Germline CDR1 SEHNR, CDR2 FQNEAQ (reference sequence). Losses at the gene ends were 5 bases for V and 5 bases for J; bases not matched to a gene: 14.

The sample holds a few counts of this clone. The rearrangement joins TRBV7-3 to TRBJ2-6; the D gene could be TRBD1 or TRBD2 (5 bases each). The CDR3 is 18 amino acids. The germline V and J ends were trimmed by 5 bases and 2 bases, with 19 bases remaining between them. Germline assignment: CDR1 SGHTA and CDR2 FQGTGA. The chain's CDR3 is CASSLRDRGQPGANVLTF. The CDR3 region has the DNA TGTGCCAGCAGCCTCCGGGACCGAGGTCAGCCTGGGGCCAACGTCCTGACTTTC.

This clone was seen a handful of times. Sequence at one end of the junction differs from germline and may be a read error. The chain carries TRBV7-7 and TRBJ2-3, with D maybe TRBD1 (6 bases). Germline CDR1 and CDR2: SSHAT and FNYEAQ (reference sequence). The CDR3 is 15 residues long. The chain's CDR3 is CASSSGMGATDTQYF. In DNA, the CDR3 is TGTGCTAGCAGCTCCGGGATGGGGGCCACAGATACGCAGTATTTT.

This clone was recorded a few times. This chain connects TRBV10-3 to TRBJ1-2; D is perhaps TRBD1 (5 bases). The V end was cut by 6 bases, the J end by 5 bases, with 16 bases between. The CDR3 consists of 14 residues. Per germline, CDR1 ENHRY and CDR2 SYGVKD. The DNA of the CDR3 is TGTGCCATCAGAAGGGACCTCCAATCATATGGCTACACCTTC. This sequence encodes CAIRRDLQSYGYTF.

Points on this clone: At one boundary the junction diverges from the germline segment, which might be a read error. CDR3 sequence: CASSPSGAVKTEAFF. The CDR3 DNA follows: TGTGCCAGCTCACCATCGGGGGCGGTGAAAACTGAAGCTTTCTTT. V usage is TRBV18 and J usage is TRBJ1-1; D possibly corresponds to TRBD1 (6 bases). The germline gives CDR1 KGHSH, CDR2 LQKENI. The length of the CDR3 is 15 residues.

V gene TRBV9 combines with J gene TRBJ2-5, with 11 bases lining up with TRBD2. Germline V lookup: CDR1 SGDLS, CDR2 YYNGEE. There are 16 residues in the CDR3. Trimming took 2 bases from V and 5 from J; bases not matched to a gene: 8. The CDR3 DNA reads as TGTGCCAGCAGCGTGGCCGGGACTAGCGGTTGGGAGACCCAGTACTTC. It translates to CASSVAGTSGWETQYF.

Written as DNA, the CDR3 is TGCGCCAGCAGTACCGGGACAGGGGTTCGCTACACCTTC. Translated: CASSTGTGVRYTF. The chain couples TRBV4-1 to TRBJ1-2, with 10 nucleotides matching TRBD1. The ends lost 6 bases at V and 9 bases at J; junction bases unmatched: 7. Germline CDR1 MGHRA, CDR2 YSYEKL. This CDR3 spans 13 amino acids.

For the CDR3, the DNA is TGCGCCAGCAGCCAGCCGGACAGGGTCCAAGAGACCCAGTACTTC. Translation gives CASSQPDRVQETQYF. This rearrangement joins TRBV4-1 to TRBJ2-5, with 8 bases aligning to TRBD1. This CDR3 comprises 15 residues. V shed 3 bases and J 1 base; nucleotides not matched to a gene: 4. Germline V gene lookup returns CDR1 MGHRA and CDR2 YSYEKL.

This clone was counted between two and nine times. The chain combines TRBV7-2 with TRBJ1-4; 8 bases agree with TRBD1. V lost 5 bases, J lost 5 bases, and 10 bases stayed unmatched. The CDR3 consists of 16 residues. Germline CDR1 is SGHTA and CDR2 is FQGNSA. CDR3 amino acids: CASSKNQGAGNEKLFF. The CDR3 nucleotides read TGTGCCAGCAGCAAAAACCAGGGGGCTGGGAATGAAAAACTGTTTTTT.

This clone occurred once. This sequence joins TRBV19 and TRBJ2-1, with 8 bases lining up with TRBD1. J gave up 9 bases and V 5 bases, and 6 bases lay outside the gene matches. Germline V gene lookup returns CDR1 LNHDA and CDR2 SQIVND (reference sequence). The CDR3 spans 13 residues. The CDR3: CASSSRQGSEQFF. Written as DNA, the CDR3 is TGTGCCAGTAGTTCCCGACAGGGGAGTGAGCAGTTCTTC. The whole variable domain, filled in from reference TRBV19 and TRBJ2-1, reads DGGITQSPKYLFRKEGQNVTLSCEQNLNHDAMYWYRQDPGQGLRLIYYSQIVNDFQKGDIAEGYSVSREKKESFPLTVTSAQKNPTAFYLCASSSRQGSEQFFGPGTRLTVL.

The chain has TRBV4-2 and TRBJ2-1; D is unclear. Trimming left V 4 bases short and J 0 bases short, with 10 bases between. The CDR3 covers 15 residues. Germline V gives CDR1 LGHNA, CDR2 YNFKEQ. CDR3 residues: CASSPGRSSYNEQFF. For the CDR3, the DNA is TGTGCCAGCAGCCCCGGTCGGAGCTCCTACAATGAGCAGTTCTTC.

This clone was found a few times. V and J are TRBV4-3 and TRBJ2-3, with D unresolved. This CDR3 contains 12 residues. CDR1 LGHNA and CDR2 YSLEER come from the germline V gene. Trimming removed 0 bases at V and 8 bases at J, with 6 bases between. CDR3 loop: CASSQEGRTQYF. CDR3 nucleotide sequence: TGCGCCAGCAGCCAAGAAGGCCGTACGCAGTATTTT.

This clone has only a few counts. Here the CDR3 DNA reads TGTGCCAGCAGCTTTCTAGCGGAGACCCAGTACTTC. Its protein is CASSFLAETQYF. The chain has TRBV7-2 and TRBJ2-5; possibly TRBD2 for D (6 bases). Trimming left V 3 bases short and J 5 bases short, with 7 bases between. Germline V gene sequence: CDR1 SGHTA, CDR2 FQGNSA. This CDR3 contains 12 residues.

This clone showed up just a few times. The CDR3 here is CASSQDRPTNEKLFF. The CDR3 nucleotides are TGTGCCAGCAGCCAAGACAGGCCAACTAATGAAAAACTGTTTTTT. V gene TRBV4-2 combines with J gene TRBJ1-4; D gene unclear. The CDR3 extends over 15 amino acids. V dropped 0 bases and J dropped 0 bases, with 5 bases sitting between them. Germline values: CDR1 LGHNA, CDR2 YNFKEQ.

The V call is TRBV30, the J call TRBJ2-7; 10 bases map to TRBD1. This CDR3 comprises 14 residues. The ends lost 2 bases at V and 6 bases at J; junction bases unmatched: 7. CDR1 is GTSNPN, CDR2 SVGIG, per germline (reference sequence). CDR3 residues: CAWSRDRTGGEQYF. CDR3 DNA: TGTGCCTGGAGTCGCGACCGGACAGGGGGCGAGCAGTACTTC.

The CDR3 DNA is TGTGCCAGCAGCGCAACTCAGGGGGCGGTTGAAAAACTGTTTTTT. Its translation is CASSATQGAVEKLFF. V is TRBV9 and J is TRBJ1-4, with 8 positions matching TRBD1. Germline lookup yields CDR1 SGDLS and CDR2 YYNGEE. V gave up 3 bases and J gave up 7 bases; unmatched junction bases: 8. The CDR3 extends over 15 amino acids.

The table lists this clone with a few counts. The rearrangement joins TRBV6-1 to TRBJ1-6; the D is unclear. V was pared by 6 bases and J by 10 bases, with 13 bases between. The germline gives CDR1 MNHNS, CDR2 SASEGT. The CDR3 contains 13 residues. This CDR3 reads CASSLSEDSPLHF. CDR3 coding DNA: TGTGCCAGCAGCCTTTCAGAGGACTCACCCCTCCACTTT.

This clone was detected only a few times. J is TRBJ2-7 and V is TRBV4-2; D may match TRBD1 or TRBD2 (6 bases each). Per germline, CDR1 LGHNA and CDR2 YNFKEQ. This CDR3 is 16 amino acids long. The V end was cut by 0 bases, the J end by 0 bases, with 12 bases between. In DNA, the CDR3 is TGTGCCAGCAGCCAAGATCAAACGGGGGCCTCCTACGAGCAGTACTTC. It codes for CASSQDQTGASYEQYF.

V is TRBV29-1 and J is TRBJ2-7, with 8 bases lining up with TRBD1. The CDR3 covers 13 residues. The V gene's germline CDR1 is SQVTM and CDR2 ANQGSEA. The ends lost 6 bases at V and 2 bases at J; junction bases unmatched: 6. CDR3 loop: CSVAMDRAYEQYF. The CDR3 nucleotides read TGCAGCGTCGCCATGGACAGGGCCTACGAGCAGTACTTC.